The rows below give T cell receptor beta chains drawn from one sample of a study of PD-1 blockade in classical Hodgkin lymphoma. Clones were sequenced by immunoSEQ multiplex PCR, and TCRdb holds only the in-frame ones, with some missing. Of some 96,000 clones listed, over 80% are singletons. The sample consisted of peripheral blood mononuclear cells (PBMCs), taken at baseline. All receptors derive from a human donor with classical Hodgkin lymphoma. The CDR3 runs from the conserved cysteine through the conserved F or W. The D gene is left open where the match is weak. Size tells how often a clone was seen (once, few, many) or the class of an expanded clone, and some rows leave it out.

clone size	J gene	D gene	V gene	CDR3 DNA	CDR3 protein
.	TRBJ2-1	.	TRBV19	TGTGCCAGTACCCCCCAGGGGGCGGGAGTAGCTTACAATGAGCAGTTCTTC	CASTPQGAGVAYNEQFF
once	TRBJ2-1	TRBD2	TRBV19	TGTGCCAGTACCTCGACTAGCGGAATCCCCGGCGGGCAGTTCTTC	CASTSTSGIPGGQFF
.	TRBJ1-2	.	TRBV5-8	TGTGCCAGCAGCTTGGACAATCCATATGGCTACACCTTC	CASSLDNPYGYTF
.	TRBJ2-1	.	TRBV5-1	TGCGCCAGCAGCTTCCAACTTGCCGAGTATGAGCAGTTCTTC	CASSFQLAEYEQFF
.	TRBJ2-3	.	TRBV27	TGTGCCAGCAGTCCCCAGACTAGTTTTTTCACAGATACGCAGTATTTT	CASSPQTSFFTDTQYF
.	TRBJ2-5	TRBD2	TRBV2	TGTGCCAGCAGAACTCGACTAGCGAGACAAGAGACCCAGTACTTC	CASRTRLARQETQYF
.	TRBJ2-3	.	TRBV10-2	TGCGCCAGCAGTGAGTTAAGTGCCGGGGCGCAGTATTTT	CASSELSAGAQYF
.	TRBJ2-5	TRBD2	TRBV5-1	TGCGCCAGCAGCTTGGTGGCTAGCGGGAGGGAGACCCAGTACTTC	CASSLVASGRETQYF
.	TRBJ1-1	.	TRBV7-9	TGTGCCAGCAGGCCGACGGGTCCTAACACTGAAGCTTTCTTT	CASRPTGPNTEAFF
.	TRBJ1-2	.	TRBV19	TGTGCCAGTAGTATCGGCAGGACCTCTGTTTATGGCTACACCTTC	CASSIGRTSVYGYTF
.	TRBJ2-2	.	TRBV6-1	TGTGCCAGCAAAATAGGTGTTTGGGCGTTCGGGGAGCTGTTTTTT	CASKIGVWAFGELFF
medium-sized	TRBJ1-3	.	TRBV5-6	TGTGCCAGCAACGAGGGGCCCCCTGGAAACACCATATATTTT	CASNEGPPGNTIYF
.	TRBJ2-2	.	TRBV7-2	TGTGCCAGCAGCTACAGGTCGGGCACCGGGGAGCTGTTTTTT	CASSYRSGTGELFF
.	TRBJ2-7	.	TRBV11-2	TGTGCCAGCAGCCAAGCCCCTGTCTCGGGCGAGCAGTACTTC	CASSQAPVSGEQYF
.	TRBJ2-1	TRBD2	TRBV2	TGTGCCAGCAGAGTACTAGCGGGAGGCGACAATGAGCAGTTCTTC	CASRVLAGGDNEQFF
once	TRBJ2-2	TRBD2	TRBV11-2	TGTGCCAGCAGCATACGACTAGCGGGAAGCGCCGTCACCGGGGAGCTGTTTTTT	CASSIRLAGSAVTGELFF
.	TRBJ2-7	TRBD1	TRBV11-2	TGTGCCAGCAGCCCTCGGGACAGGGTGGACTACGAGCAGTACTTC	CASSPRDRVDYEQYF
.	TRBJ2-2	TRBD2	TRBV11-2	TGTGCCAGCAGCTTTGGACTAGCGGGAGTTATCGGGGAGCTGTTTTTT	CASSFGLAGVIGELFF
.	TRBJ2-5	.	TRBV5-1	TGCGCCAGCAGCTTAAATGTAGGGGAGACCCAGTACTTC	CASSLNVGETQYF
.	TRBJ2-1	.	TRBV18	TGTGCCAGCTCACCAGGGTGGACAGAATACAATGAGCAGTTCTTC	CASSPGWTEYNEQFF
.	TRBJ2-7	.	TRBV14	TGTGCCAGCAGCCGACTCGGCCAGGGGGGGTACGAGCAGTACTTC	CASSRLGQGGYEQYF
.	TRBJ1-1	.	TRBV5-1	TGCGCCAGCAGCCCCGGACGGCAGAACACTGAAGCTTTCTTT	CASSPGRQNTEAFF
.	TRBJ1-4	.	TRBV5-5	TGTGCCAGCAGCTTTGTCCCGCAAAATGAAAAACTGTTTTTT	CASSFVPQNEKLFF
.	TRBJ1-1	.	TRBV18	TGTGCCAGCTCACCATCGGGGGCGAACACTGAAGCTTTCTTT	CASSPSGANTEAFF
.	TRBJ2-1	.	TRBV2	TGTGCCAGCAGTGTATATGAGCAGTTCTTC	CASSVYEQFF
.	TRBJ2-3	.	TRBV28	TGTGCCAGCAGTTTTACAGAGAGCACAGATACGCAGTATTTT	CASSFTESTDTQYF
.	TRBJ2-2	.	TRBV19	TGTGCCAGTAGTATCGGCGGAGTGAACACCGGGGAGCTGTTTTTT	CASSIGGVNTGELFF
few	TRBJ1-2	.	TRBV20-1	TGCAGTGCCCAATCCTATGGCTACACCTTC	CSAQSYGYTF
.	TRBJ2-2	.	TRBV10-2	TGCGCCAGCAGTGAGACGGGAGTCGGGGAGCTGTTTTTT	CASSETGVGELFF
few	TRBJ2-7	.	TRBV11-2	TGTGCCAGCAGCTCGCTCCGAAGAACTTCCCACGAGCAGTACTTC	CASSSLRRTSHEQYF
.	TRBJ2-7	.	TRBV19	TGTGCCAGTAGACCCGGGACGGTACCGAGCGACGAGCAGTACTTC	CASRPGTVPSDEQYF
few	TRBJ1-2	.	TRBV4-1	TGCGCCAGCAGCCCGGCCGGGAAGAACTATGGCTACACCTTC	CASSPAGKNYGYTF
.	TRBJ1-5	.	TRBV7-9	TGTGCCAGCAGCTTAGGGGCGGGCCCGGCCCAGCATTTT	CASSLGAGPAQHF
.	TRBJ2-2	TRBD2	TRBV19	TGTGCCAGTAGTTTAGCGGGAGTGGCCGGGGAGCTGTTTTTT	CASSLAGVAGELFF
.	TRBJ2-1	TRBD2	TRBV19	TGTGCCAGTAGTTTCCGACTAGCCTCCTACAATGAGCAGTTCTTC	CASSFRLASYNEQFF
once	TRBJ1-4	TRBD1	TRBV13	TGTGCCAGCAGCTCCACCGACAGGGGGATCAATGAAAAACTGTTTTTT	CASSSTDRGINEKLFF
.	TRBJ2-1	TRBD2	TRBV5-1	TGCGCCAGCAGCTTACCGCTAGCGGAAAGGGGCTATGAGCAGTTCTTC	CASSLPLAERGYEQFF
.	TRBJ2-7	TRBD2	TRBV5-6	TGTGCCAGCAGCTTGCCTAGCGGGCCCTCCTACGAGCAGTACTTC	CASSLPSGPSYEQYF
.	TRBJ2-7	TRBD2	TRBV11-2	TGTGCCAGCAGGAGGTGGGGAGGGACCGACGAGCAGTACTTC	CASRRWGGTDEQYF
.	TRBJ2-7	.	TRBV27	TGTGCCAGCAGTTTAACCGATCAGGGCAAACCCTCCTACGAGCAGTACTTC	CASSLTDQGKPSYEQYF
.	TRBJ2-7	.	TRBV30	TGTGCCTGGAGTGAGGCGAGCTCCTACGAGCAGTACTTC	CAWSEASSYEQYF
.	TRBJ2-3	TRBD2	TRBV7-6	TGTGCCAGCAGCTTAGCCGTACTAGCGGCGGTGGGCACAGATACGCAGTATTTT	CASSLAVLAAVGTDTQYF
.	TRBJ1-2	.	TRBV28	TGTGCCAGCAGTTTCCAGATCGGTGGCTACACCTTC	CASSFQIGGYTF
.	TRBJ1-5	TRBD1	TRBV28	TGTGCCAGCAGTTGGACAGGGGTCGATCAGCCCCAGCATTTT	CASSWTGVDQPQHF
.	TRBJ2-5	.	TRBV13	TGTGCCAGCAGCTTAGTTGGTGCGGGACAAGAGACCCAGTACTTC	CASSLVGAGQETQYF
.	TRBJ2-1	.	TRBV5-4	TGTGCCAGCAGCTTGGGGCCCGATTACAATGAGCAGTTCTTC	CASSLGPDYNEQFF
few	TRBJ1-1	.	TRBV5-4	TGTGCCAGCGGGGTGGGAGGGCCTGAAGCTTTCTTT	CASGVGGPEAFF
.	TRBJ1-2	.	TRBV28	TGTGCCAGCAGTTTAAGGTTGTATGGCTACACCTTC	CASSLRLYGYTF
.	TRBJ1-2	TRBD1	TRBV11-1	TGTGCCAGCAGGGGACAGACCTATGGCTACACCTTC	CASRGQTYGYTF
.	TRBJ2-7	.	TRBV5-1	TGCGCCAGCGGGGGAGGGGGAGAGTGGTACGAGCAGTACTTC	CASGGGGEWYEQYF
.	TRBJ2-3	.	TRBV27	TGTGCCAGCAGTTTGGGCCTCGGGGAGTCGGATACGCAGTATTTT	CASSLGLGESDTQYF
.	TRBJ1-1	.	TRBV6-6	TGTGCCAGCAGTTACGGGGGGACTGAAGCTTTCTTT	CASSYGGTEAFF
.	TRBJ2-7	.	TRBV5-6	TGTGCCAGCAGATCGGTCAAGTCCTACGAGCAGTACTTC	CASRSVKSYEQYF
.	TRBJ2-5	.	TRBV10-3	TGTGCCATCAGTGACAGGGCGGAGACCCAGTACTTC	CAISDRAETQYF
once	TRBJ2-5	.	TRBV9	TGTGCCAGCAGCGTAGCGCCCGCCGGGGGGCTACCCTCACAAGAGACCCAGTACTTC	CASSVAPAGGLPSQETQYF
.	TRBJ1-2	TRBD1	TRBV6-5	TGTGCCAGCAGTGAAACAGGGGACTATGGCTACACCTTC	CASSETGDYGYTF
.	TRBJ1-3	.	TRBV5-1	TGCGCCAGCAGCTTGGGACGCACTAGCGTCTCTGGAAACACCATATATTTT	CASSLGRTSVSGNTIYF
.	TRBJ2-1	.	TRBV5-1	TGCGCCAGCAGCTTGGATGGGAACAATGAGCAGTTCTTC	CASSLDGNNEQFF